The clone carrying this T cell receptor beta chain is a singleton in its sample. This sample is drawn from a study of cytomegalovirus exposure and HLA in healthy donors. The CDR3 consists of 17 residues. V lost 1 base and J lost 5; bases outside the gene matches: 13. CDR1 is SGHRS, CDR2 YFSETQ, per germline. Amplification used 60 Vbeta primers and 13 Jbeta primers. TCRdb keeps only in-frame clones here, not all; method: immunoSEQ multiplex PCR. The sample holds more than 110,000 clones; over 70% are singletons and the top ten take 4.5% to 6.5%. The genes are TRBV5-1 and TRBJ2-5; 8 positions agree with TRBD1. The sample consisted of PBMCs. This clonotype was obtained from a male donor in good health and CMV-seronegative. The CDR3 nucleotides read TGCGCCAGCAGCTTGACCGGGCAGACAGGGGCGGGGGAGACCCAGTACTTC. This gives the protein CASSLTGQTGAGETQYF.